Each of the 13 T cell receptor beta chains below was sequenced from the same sample in a study of blood T cell repertoires in COVID-19. TCRdb's table, derived via immunoSEQ multiplex PCR, lists solely in-frame clones and lacks some. The repertoire has under 200,000 clones, about 83% of them found once; the top ten carry approximately 5%. Sequenced sample: PBMCs or T cells enriched from blood (not recorded which). The receptors derive from a man in his forties or fifties with acute COVID-19.

V is TRBV4-1 and J is TRBJ2-1; 12 positions agree with TRBD2. CDR3 size: 16 residues. Germline values: CDR1 MGHRA, CDR2 YSYEKL. The V segment lost 0 bases and the J segment 8 bases; nucleotides outside the gene matches: 5. CDR3 region: CASSQERTSGKDEQFF. CDR3 DNA sequence: TGCGCCAGCAGCCAAGAGCGGACTAGCGGGAAGGATGAGCAGTTCTTC.

This chain uses TRBV3-1 (or the pseudogene TRBV3-2) with TRBJ2-7; TRBD1 might be the D (5 bases). Germline V gene data show CDR1 as LGHDT and CDR2 as YNNKEL (reference sequence). Trimming took 2 bases from V and 6 from J, leaving 14 bases between them. This CDR3 spans 14 amino acids. The CDR3 region has the DNA TGTGCCAGCAGCCAATATTCGACAGTGGGCGAGCAGTACTTC. Amino acids: CASSQYSTVGEQYF.

The V and J genes are TRBV12-3 or TRBV12-4 and TRBJ2-7, with no clear D. V lost 9 bases and J lost 2, with 8 bases in between. The CDR3 extends over 11 amino acids. CDR3 DNA: TGTGCCAGTTCCTCAGCCTACGAGCAGTACTTC. It codes for CASSSAYEQYF.

This rearrangement joins TRBV28 to TRBJ1-2, with 9 bases that match TRBD1. Germline values: CDR1 MDHEN, CDR2 SYDVKM. The V and J ends lost 6 bases and 2 bases, in that order; junction bases with no gene match: 10. This CDR3 is 16 amino acids long. CDR3 loop: CASRSPGTGNNYGYTF. For the CDR3, the DNA is TGTGCCAGCAGATCACCCGGGACAGGGAACAACTATGGCTACACCTTC.

This clone came up a few times. The chain uses TRBV5-6 and TRBJ1-2, with TRBD1 matching over 7 bases. The germline V gene has CDR1 SGHDT and CDR2 YYEEEE. The V and J ends lost 4 bases and 0 bases, in that order; junction bases with no gene match: 3. CDR3 length: 14 amino acids. The DNA for the CDR3 is TGTGCCAGCAGCCCGGACAGGACTAACTATGGCTACACCTTC. Protein: CASSPDRTNYGYTF.

This chain links TRBV9 with TRBJ2-7; D perhaps matches TRBD2 (6 bases). Between the trimmed V and J ends, which lost 2 bases and 6 bases, there was a span of 9 bases. The CDR3 runs 12 residues. The V gene's germline CDR1 is SGDLS and CDR2 YYNGEE. The CDR3 loop reads CASSVREGEQYF. The CDR3 nucleotides are TGTGCCAGCAGCGTGCGGGAAGGCGAGCAGTACTTC. The full variable domain, rest sourced from reference TRBV9 and TRBJ2-7, is DSGVTQTPKHLITATGQRVTLRCSPRSGDLSVYWYQQSLDQGLQFLIQYYNGEERAKGNILERFSAQQFPDLHSELNLSSLELGDSALYFCASSVREGEQYFGPGTRLTVT.

This clone has only one observation. The chain links TRBV5-4 to TRBJ2-3, with D tentatively TRBD2 (5 bases). CDR1 is SGHNT and CDR2 is YYREEE in the germline V gene (reference sequence). The CDR3 is made up of 14 amino acids. The ends were cut back, 5 bases at V and 3 bases at J, with 13 bases in the middle. The chain's CDR3 is CASRSAERTDTQYF. The DNA for the CDR3 is TGTGCCAGCAGGTCCGCCGAGCGGACAGATACGCAGTATTTT.

V and J are TRBV3-1 (or the pseudogene TRBV3-2) and TRBJ1-2; possibly TRBD1 for D (6 bases). This CDR3 is 14 amino acids long. Germline V gene sequence: CDR1 LGHDT, CDR2 YNNKEL (reference sequence). Trimming cost V 3 bases and J 4 bases, with 12 bases left between them. CDR3 bases: TGTGCCAGCAGCCAGGGTCGGGGGGCCTATGGCTACACCTTC. This gives the protein CASSQGRGAYGYTF.

The rearrangement links TRBV10-2 to TRBJ1-3; unclear D gene. Germline-derived CDR1 and CDR2 are WSHSY and SAAADI. Trimming removed 3 bases from V and 1 base from J, with 10 bases in between. This CDR3 is 15 amino acids long. This CDR3 is CASSDRLASGNTIYF. The CDR3 DNA reads TGCGCCAGCAGTGACCGTTTAGCGTCTGGAAACACCATATATTTT.

The chain carries TRBV19 and TRBJ2-1; 11 bases are shared with TRBD1. This CDR3 is 14 amino acids long. Germline V gene lookup returns CDR1 LNHDA and CDR2 SQIVND (reference sequence). The CDR3 region is CAAGRTGGFNEQFF. CDR3 in DNA: TGTGCTGCGGGCAGGACAGGGGGCTTCAATGAGCAGTTCTTC.

The CDR3 DNA is TGCGCCAGCAGCTTGGAAGGACAGGTGGGTGGGAGCTACACCTTC. Amino acids: CASSLEGQVGGSYTF. The V gene is TRBV5-1, the J gene TRBJ1-2, with 7 bases identical to TRBD1. V was pared by 0 bases and J by 9 bases, with 11 bases of the junction left unmatched. The germline gives CDR1 SGHRS, CDR2 YFSETQ. The CDR3 runs to 15 residues. The entire variable domain, with the rest obtained from reference TRBV5-1 and TRBJ1-2, is as follows: KAGVTQTPRYLIKTRGQQVTLSCSPISGHRSVSWYQQTPGQGLQFLFEYFSETQRNKGNFPGRFSGRQFSNSRSEMNVSTLELGDSALYLCASSLEGQVGGSYTFGSGTRLTVV.

This clone was observed a handful of times. The rearrangement links TRBV27 to TRBJ1-1, with D perhaps TRBD1 (6 bases). V lost 2 bases, J lost 5 bases, and 12 bases lay in between. There are 14 residues in the CDR3. Looked up from germline, CDR1 is MNHEY and CDR2 is SMNVEV (reference sequence). CDR3 residues: CASSLGQGQTEAFF. The CDR3 region has the DNA TGTGCCAGCAGTTTAGGGCAGGGGCAGACTGAAGCTTTCTTT.

J is TRBJ1-1 and V is TRBV28, with D tentatively TRBD1 (6 bases). CDR1 and CDR2 from the germline V gene are MDHEN and SYDVKM. Trimming took off 2 bases at V and 2 bases at J, with 21 bases between the two ends. The CDR3 covers 18 residues. DNA for the CDR3: TGTGCCAGCAGTTTACCCCTTTCGACAGGAACCCTAAACACTGAAGCTTTCTTT. It yields the protein CASSLPLSTGTLNTEAFF.